This T cell receptor (beta chain) was identified in a study of T cell responses to AZD1222 COVID-19 vaccine. Overall study context: Pooling was applied to second doses at about 4 or about 12 weeks. Whole-study results and caveats: Increased Spike-specific TCR breadth and depth were observed after two AZD1222 doses. The repertoires were collected only after the peak T cell response. Clonal diversity was possibly underestimated, and white British individuals and females predominated among donors.

V gave up 0 bases and J gave up 3 bases, with 9 bases separating them. Germline V gene lookup returns CDR1 SGDLS and CDR2 YYNGEE. The CDR3 spans 15 residues. For this clone: As yet, its antigen is unknown.

The repertoire was sequenced with immunoSEQ multiplex PCR; TCRdb's copy has only in-frame clones and lacks some. The sample holds 140,000 to 150,000 clones, approximately 83% seen once. This chain connects TRBV9 to TRBJ2-2; D is uncertain. This sequence was found in an adult in good health. Here the sequenced sample was peripheral blood, taken on day 0 of AZD1222 vaccination. The CDR3 DNA reads TGTGCCAGCAGCGTAGGTCTAGTCTACACCGGGGAGCTGTTTTTT. Residues: CASSVGLVYTGELFF.